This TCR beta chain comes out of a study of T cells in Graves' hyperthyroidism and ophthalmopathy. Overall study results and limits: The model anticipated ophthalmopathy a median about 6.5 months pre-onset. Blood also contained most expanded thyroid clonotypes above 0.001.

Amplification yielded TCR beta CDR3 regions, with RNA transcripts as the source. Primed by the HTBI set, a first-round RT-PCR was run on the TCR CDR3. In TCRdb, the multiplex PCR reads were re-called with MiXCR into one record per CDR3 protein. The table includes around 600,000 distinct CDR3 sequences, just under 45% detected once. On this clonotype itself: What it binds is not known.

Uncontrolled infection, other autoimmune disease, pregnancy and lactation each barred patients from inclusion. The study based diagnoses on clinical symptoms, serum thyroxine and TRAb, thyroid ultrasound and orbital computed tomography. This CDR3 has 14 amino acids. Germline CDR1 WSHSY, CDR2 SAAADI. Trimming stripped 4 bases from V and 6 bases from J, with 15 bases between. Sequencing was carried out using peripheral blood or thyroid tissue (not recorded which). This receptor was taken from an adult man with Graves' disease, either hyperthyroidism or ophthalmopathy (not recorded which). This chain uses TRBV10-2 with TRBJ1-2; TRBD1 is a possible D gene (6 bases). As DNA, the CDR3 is TGCGCCAGCAGTGCCAACAGGGCAGGTGATGGCTACACCTTC. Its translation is CASSANRAGDGYTF.